This T cell receptor (beta chain) derives from a study of regulatory T cells in long-lasting Graves disease (dated by TCRdb to the early 2020s). For context, the study as a whole: Antithyroid drugs had been taken for less than 3 months by newly diagnosed Graves' disease patients. Patients with persistent Graves' disease were compared with patients with newly diagnosed Graves' disease using TCR sequencing and RNA sequencing of peripheral blood. The study took place in China and was registered as a clinical trial. A total of around 35 samples underwent TCR sequencing, from roughly 13 patients with persistent Graves' disease and around 20 patients with newly diagnosed Graves' disease.

The intended sense of this specimen's time point label: newly diagnosed GD, antithyroid drugs for less than 3 months. RNA was extracted from PBMCs in TRIzol for both TCR sequencing and RNA sequencing. Graves' disease was diagnosed according to American Thyroid Association guidelines. Recruitment of patients was carried out at an endocrinology department in Xi'an, China. Each patient gave approximately 9 milliliters of peripheral blood, collected in an EDTA anticoagulant tube. Ficoll Paque Plus density gradient separation was used to isolate PBMCs, and no additional T cell sorting was done. RNA quality was checked with an Agilent 2100 Bioanalyzer and agarose gel, and concentration with a NanoDrop 2000. This clonotype was picked up a small number of times. Its recognized antigen is unknown. Per-nucleotide qualities are absent, and no much larger clonotype sits a single base away. Receptor libraries were prepared by multiplex PCR. TCRdb records Illumina HiSeq 4000 as the sequencer. iRepertoire HTBI primers and Arm-PCR amplification of CDR3 regions were used to construct TCR beta libraries. Before sequencing, the PCR products underwent gel purification. Per the authors' processing: Gene usage analysis of CDR3 amino acid clonotypes used the 60 to 80 TRBV and about 13 TRBJ segments found across samples. Filtered high-quality paired reads were merged into contigs using COPE and FqMerger. BLAST was used to align contigs to the IMGT TRBV, TRBD and TRBJ reference genes, and CDR3 was defined following IMGT. Clonotypes above 0.1% frequency were classified as highly expanded clones. Repertoire diversity was measured by Shannon entropy, and V-J evenness by the Gini coefficient. A clonotype was considered public if more than one individual shared it. TCRdb applied fastp at Q25 and MiXCR to the public reads, then kept only in-frame beta chains. Records with the same CDR3 protein are collapsed into one entry carrying the most frequent genes and DNA. TCRdb's processing, not the study's, gives the V and J calls here. In all, the sample holds under 300,000 distinct CDR3 sequences, and around 21% of those were seen once. Of the sample, about 14% falls within the top ten clones.

CDR1 and CDR2 are read off the germline V gene as KGHSY and FQNENV. Here V drops 2 bases and J drops 6 bases, and the junction holds 5 bases not matched to any gene. From the cysteine up to the phenylalanine, the CDR3 has a length of 14 residues. Just the 42-base CDR3 DNA is kept, in frame starting at base 1. The full study reports these points: Lower TCR Shannon entropy and fewer highly expanded clones were observed in persistent Graves' disease patients than in newly diagnosed patients, which suggested clonal expansion. The study examined only peripheral blood because the primary lesion, thyroid tissue, could not be accessed. The authors noted that the small sample size was a limitation that may lower accuracy. More public clonotypes were shared among persistent patients (roughly 2,900) than among newly diagnosed patients (roughly 1,000). Persistent disease showed preferential use of TRBV28, TRBJ1-2 and TRBJ2-5, whereas newly diagnosed disease favored TRBV20-1 and TRBJ2-1. Sequencing and analysis were limited to the TCR beta chain.

The sample consisted of peripheral blood mononuclear cells (PBMCs), taken at new diagnosis, from a patient treated with antithyroid drugs. This receptor was obtained from a female donor with Graves disease. Recombination linked TRBV16 to TRBJ1-2, and 8 junctional nucleotides match TRBD1. The nucleotide sequence reads as follows: TGTGCCAGCAGCCAAACAGGGGGTATAGATGGCTACACCTTC. Translated, this gives CASSQTGGIDGYTF. The entire variable domain, with the stretches around the CDR3 drawn from the reference TRBV16 and TRBJ1-2 proteins, is GEEVAQTPKHLVRGEGQKAKLYCAPIKGHSYVFWYQQVLKNEFKFLISFQNENVFDETGMPKERFSAKCLPNSPCSLEIQATKLEDSAVYFCASSQTGGIDGYTFGSGTRLTVV.